A single sample is the source of the 25 T cell receptor beta chains below, sequenced in a study of OX40 agonist ivuxolimab in advanced cancers. The data were produced by immunoSEQ multiplex PCR, yet TCRdb's version contains in-frame clones alone and is incomplete. This table has tens of thousands of clones, around nine tenths appearing once. Source: CD4+ or CD8+ T cells sorted from blood, taken in a trial of the OX40 agonist ivuxolimab. The receptors originated from an adult with an advanced solid tumor such as melanoma, head and neck, liver or kidney cancer.

The rearrangement joins TRBV29-1 to TRBJ1-5; 10 bases map to TRBD1. V was pared by 7 bases and J by 3 bases, with 3 bases of the junction left unmatched. From germline, CDR1 is SQVTM and CDR2 ANQGSEA. The CDR3 has 13 amino acids. The CDR3 sequence is CSGGQGFNQPQHF. The CDR3 bases are TGCAGCGGGGGACAGGGGTTCAATCAGCCCCAGCATTTT.

V and J are TRBV19 and TRBJ2-3; D possibly corresponds to TRBD2 (5 bases). In germline, CDR1 is LNHDA, CDR2 SQIVND (reference sequence). CDR3 length equals 13 residues. The V and J ends lost 5 bases and 2 bases respectively, with 8 bases between them. CDR3 sequence (DNA): TGTGCCAGTAGTGGGAGCAACACAGATACGCAGTATTTT. Amino acid sequence: CASSGSNTDTQYF.

V usage is TRBV10-3 and J usage is TRBJ2-1; 8 bases line up with TRBD2. The V segment lost 5 bases and the J segment 7 bases; nucleotides outside the gene matches: 4. Per germline, CDR1 ENHRY and CDR2 SYGVKD. The CDR3 is made up of 13 amino acids. Here the CDR3 DNA reads TGTGCCATCAGTATGACTAGCGTGAATGAGCAGTTCTTC. Its translation is CAISMTSVNEQFF.

CDR3 sequence: CASSKDQPQHF. The DNA for the CDR3 is TGTGCCAGCAGTAAAGATCAGCCCCAGCATTTT. V gene TRBV6-1 combines with J gene TRBJ1-5; D is unresolved. This CDR3 region has 11 residues. CDR1 and CDR2 (germline): MNHNS, SASEGT. V was shortened by 5 bases and J by 5 bases, with 4 bases between the two germline ends.

The chain recombines TRBV28 with TRBJ2-1; possible D gene TRBD1, 5 bases. V was cut by 6 bases and J by 3 bases, with 18 bases left in between. This CDR3 region has 16 residues. Germline V CDR1 and CDR2: MDHEN, SYDVKM. Here the CDR3 reads CASSPGAAPHYNEQFF. The CDR3, as DNA: TGTGCCAGCAGCCCTGGGGCAGCCCCCCACTACAATGAGCAGTTCTTC.

The gene calls are TRBV10-3 and TRBJ1-2, with 7 bases fitting TRBD1. Germline values: CDR1 ENHRY, CDR2 SYGVKD. The CDR3 is made up of 15 amino acids. Germline trimming cut 4 bases from V and 8 bases from J; bases unmatched to any gene: 13. The CDR3 sequence: CAISATAGTAVGYTF. CDR3 DNA sequence: TGTGCCATCAGTGCGACCGCGGGGACAGCGGTAGGCTACACCTTC.

The chain couples TRBV7-2 to TRBJ1-1, with D unresolved. Germline V lookup: CDR1 SGHTA, CDR2 FQGNSA. The CDR3 runs to 13 residues. V lost 1 base, J lost 11 bases, and 14 bases lay in between. CDR3: CASSLEFAGPAFF. The CDR3, as DNA: TGTGCCAGCAGCTTAGAGTTCGCCGGGCCGGCTTTCTTT.

The chain is built from TRBV28 and TRBJ1-5; unclear D gene. The V gene's germline CDR1 is MDHEN and CDR2 SYDVKM. The CDR3 has 11 residues. The V and J ends lost 5 bases and 5 bases respectively, with 4 bases between them. The CDR3 nucleotides are TGTGCCAGCAGTCAATATCAGCCCCAGCATTTT. Translation gives CASSQYQPQHF.

The chain couples TRBV27 to TRBJ1-1; 7 positions match TRBD1. CDR1 is MNHEY, CDR2 SMNVEV, per germline (reference sequence). The CDR3 totals 12 residues. V lost 5 bases, J lost 9 bases, and 6 bases stayed unmatched. In DNA form, the CDR3 reads TGTGCCAGCAGTGGCGGGGACAGAAAAGCTTTCTTT. It translates to CASSGGDRKAFF.

The V and J genes are TRBV5-1 and TRBJ2-2; 7 bases line up with TRBD1. The CDR3 is 15 residues long. V shed 4 bases and J 1 base; nucleotides not matched to a gene: 4. CDR1 is SGHRS, CDR2 YFSETQ, per germline. The CDR3 nucleotides read TGCGCCAGCAGCCCGAGACAGGGGAACACCGGGGAGCTGTTTTTT. Its translation: CASSPRQGNTGELFF.

This clone was seen a single time. The chain carries TRBV19 and TRBJ1-3; the D is unclear. V was clipped by 5 bases and J by 0 bases, with 14 bases between them. Looked up from germline, CDR1 is LNHDA and CDR2 is SQIVND (reference sequence). This CDR3 is 16 amino acids long. The CDR3 spells CASSVRTRSSGNTIYF. CDR3 bases: TGTGCCAGTAGTGTGCGGACCCGGAGCTCTGGAAACACCATATATTTT.

The chain is built from TRBV23-1 and TRBJ2-1, with 11 bases aligning to TRBD2. Being an ORF, TRBV23-1 has a function that is uncertain. CDR3 length: 16 amino acids. V lost 3 bases, J lost 4 bases, and 5 bases stayed unmatched. DNA for the CDR3: TGCGCCAGCAGTCACCTGACTAGCGGGGTATACAATGAGCAGTTCTTC. It encodes CASSHLTSGVYNEQFF.

The CDR3 here is CAISDPPGHRAYNEQFF. Here the CDR3 DNA reads TGTGCCATCAGTGACCCTCCGGGACACCGCGCCTACAATGAGCAGTTCTTC. The chain couples TRBV10-3 to TRBJ2-1, with D tentatively TRBD1 (6 bases). Trimming cost V 3 bases and J 2 bases, with 17 bases left between them. The CDR3 length is 17 residues. CDR1 is ENHRY, CDR2 SYGVKD, per germline.

V and J are TRBV28 and TRBJ1-5, with D hard to call. With 6 bases removed from V and 0 bases from J, the gap between germline ends came to 12 bases. This CDR3 is 15 amino acids long. Germline assignment: CDR1 MDHEN and CDR2 SYDVKM. This chain's CDR3 is CASRPFGFSNQPQHF. The CDR3 DNA follows: TGTGCCAGCAGACCCTTCGGCTTTAGCAATCAGCCCCAGCATTTT.

The chain employs TRBV7-9 and TRBJ2-5; the match to TRBD2 covers 14 bases. V dropped 2 bases and J dropped 4; count of bases not matched to a gene: 6. Per the germline V gene, CDR1 is SEHNR and CDR2 is FQNEAQ (reference sequence). The CDR3 length is 17 residues. CDR3 bases: TGTGCCAGCAGCTTATTCCTGACTAGCGGGAGGGGAGAGACCCAGTACTTC. Translated, it gives CASSLFLTSGRGETQYF. The entire variable domain, with the rest obtained from reference TRBV7-9 and TRBJ2-5, is as follows: DTGVSQNPRHKITKRGQNVTFRCDPISEHNRLYWYRQTLGQGPEFLTYFQNEAQLEKSRLLSDRFSAERPKGSFSTLEIQRTEQGDSAMYLCASSLFLTSGRGETQYFGPGTRLLVL.

The DNA for the CDR3 is TGTGCCAGCAGCTTCCCCGGGGGCTACGAGCAGTACTTC. Translated: CASSFPGGYEQYF. The chain combines TRBV7-6 with TRBJ2-7; a weak D match, TRBD2 (6 bases). The CDR3 runs to 13 residues. V was pared by 3 bases and J by 3 bases, with 9 bases between. Looked up from germline, CDR1 is SGHVS and CDR2 is FNYEAQ.

The CDR3 coding sequence is TGTGCCAGCAGCCCTATAAGACTAGCGGCGACCTACGAGCAGTACTTC. This encodes CASSPIRLAATYEQYF. The genes are TRBV11-2 and TRBJ2-7; 9 bases agree with TRBD2. CDR3 length equals 16 residues. Germline CDR1 reads SGHAT; CDR2 reads FQNNGV. With 5 bases clipped from V and 2 bases from J, the junction kept 10 bases outside the gene matches.

The chain uses TRBV11-3 and TRBJ1-1, with a weak D call TRBD1 (5 bases). Germline V CDR1 and CDR2: SGHNT, YENEEA. CDR3 length: 13 residues. V was cut by 0 bases and J by 8 bases, with 10 bases left in between. CDR3 region: CASSLDPRTEAFF. As DNA, the CDR3 is TGTGCCAGCAGCTTAGATCCGAGGACAGAAGCTTTCTTT.

Written as DNA, the CDR3 is TGTGCCAGCGCTATGGCGGGAGGGCCCAATGAGCAGTTCTTC. Protein product: CASAMAGGPNEQFF. The chain recombines TRBV6-1 with TRBJ2-1; 9 bases line up with TRBD2. The CDR3 length is 14 residues. Losses at the gene ends were 8 bases for V and 6 bases for J; bases not matched to a gene: 8. Germline values: CDR1 MNHNS, CDR2 SASEGT.

The table lists this clone with a count of one. This chain connects TRBV20-1 to TRBJ2-7, with a weak D call TRBD1 (6 bases). V lost 8 bases and J 3 bases, leaving 11 bases between the germline ends. This CDR3 comprises 11 residues. Looked up from germline, CDR1 is DFQATT and CDR2 is SNEGSKA (reference sequence). This CDR3 is CSTKQGYEQYF. The DNA of the CDR3 is TGCAGTACTAAACAGGGCTACGAGCAGTACTTC.

The table lists this clone with a count of one. The J gene is TRBJ1-2, the V gene TRBV20-1; D remains unclear. Trimming took off 6 bases at V and 4 bases at J, with 9 bases between the two ends. This CDR3 spans 11 amino acids. Germline values: CDR1 DFQATT, CDR2 SNEGSKA (reference sequence). The CDR3 sequence: CSAPDGYGYTF. DNA for the CDR3: TGCAGTGCCCCAGACGGCTATGGCTACACCTTC.

The chain employs TRBV5-1 and TRBJ2-5, with 11 bases aligning to TRBD1. The CDR3 loop spans 16 amino acids. Germline V gene data show CDR1 as SGHRS and CDR2 as YFSETQ. V lost 2 bases to trimming and J lost 4 bases; unmatched junction nucleotides: 7. The CDR3 is CASSLLPGQGGETQYF. In nucleotides, the CDR3 is TGCGCCAGCAGCTTACTCCCGGGACAGGGGGGAGAGACCCAGTACTTC.

The V gene is TRBV27, the J gene TRBJ1-4, with TRBD1 identical over 8 bases. The CDR3 runs 15 residues. The V gene end was trimmed by 5 bases and the J gene end by 8 bases; junction bases not matched to a gene: 10. Germline lookup yields CDR1 MNHEY and CDR2 SMNVEV (reference sequence). CDR3 coding DNA: TGTGCCAGCAGTCCCCGGGACAGGTCGAGAGAAAAACTGTTTTTT. It codes for CASSPRDRSREKLFF.

The rearrangement joins TRBV5-1 to TRBJ2-7; D is unclear. Deletions cut 7 bases from V and 2 bases from J, with 16 bases between. Germline-derived CDR1 and CDR2 are SGHRS and YFSETQ. The CDR3 runs to 14 residues. In nucleotides, the CDR3 is TGCGCCAGCTCCTTGGCAGGTTTAGCCTACGAGCAGTACTTC. As protein: CASSLAGLAYEQYF.

CDR3 in amino acids: CASSFAGSTDTQYF. The CDR3 region has the DNA TGTGCCAGCAGCTTCGCGGGTAGCACAGATACGCAGTATTTT. This rearrangement joins TRBV11-3 to TRBJ2-3, with D maybe TRBD2 (5 bases). The germline V gene encodes CDR1 SGHNT and CDR2 YENEEA. V lost 3 bases and J 0 bases, leaving 7 bases between the germline ends. This CDR3 has 14 amino acids.